The present TCR beta chain was sequenced within a study of blood T cell repertoires in COVID-19. Across the whole study: Some COVID-19 samples were acute and others convalescent; all came from the United States, Italy and Spain. T cells, B-cell-depleted T cells, or PBMCs provided the cDNA or gDNA that served as material.

Individuals aged roughly 18 to 95 years were recruited from fewer than 30 US areas. Self-reported history from a screening survey and questionnaire set each donor's cohort. Clones were read by immunoSEQ multiplex PCR, and TCRdb kept only the in-frame ones, dropping some. Of around 480,000 clones listed, around 90% were seen once; the top ten hold roughly 0.7%. V was pared by 0 bases and J by 2 bases, with 14 bases between. The CDR3 length is 16 residues. Looked up from germline, CDR1 is SGHRS and CDR2 is YFSETQ. The receptor was isolated from a woman under 30 who had recovered from COVID-19. Material for sequencing was PBMCs or T cells enriched from blood (not recorded which). The chain employs TRBV5-1 and TRBJ1-2; possibly TRBD1 for D (6 bases). CDR3 residues: CASSLGYRAVNYGYTF. The CDR3 bases are TGCGCCAGCAGCTTGGGTTACAGGGCGGTCAACTATGGCTACACCTTC. Looking up the rest from reference TRBV5-1 and TRBJ1-2 gives the full variable domain: KAGVTQTPRYLIKTRGQQVTLSCSPISGHRSVSWYQQTPGQGLQFLFEYFSETQRNKGNFPGRFSGRQFSNSRSEMNVSTLELGDSALYLCASSLGYRAVNYGYTFGSGTRLTVV.